The next 21 T cell receptor beta chains were all read from a single sample in a study of blood T cells in healthy people across ages. Sample-barcoded 5' priming and a J-beta primer mix drove a second PCR of roughly 6 to 12 cycles. TCRdb re-analysed the 5' RACE reads in MiXCR, keeping a single row per CDR3 protein. The table shows 890,000 or so distinct CDR3 sequences, with around 62% occurring only once. Sequenced: blood. These receptor sequences come from a man under 40 in good health.

This clonotype was seen at least ten times. This sequence joins TRBV27 and TRBJ1-1, with 10 bases fitting TRBD1. Germline assignment: CDR1 MNHEY and CDR2 SMNVEV (reference sequence). Trimming took 4 bases from V and 0 from J; bases not matched to a gene: 5. The length of the CDR3 is 16 residues. The CDR3: CASSSGQGVLNTEAFF. CDR3 sequence (DNA): TGTGCCAGCAGTTCAGGACAGGGGGTCCTGAACACTGAAGCTTTCTTT.

The chain couples TRBV2 to TRBJ2-7, with D uncertain. Germline V gene sequence: CDR1 SNHLY, CDR2 FYNNEI. CDR3 length: 13 amino acids. With 1 base removed from V and 0 bases from J, the gap between germline ends came to 4 bases. The CDR3 here is CASSEGSSYEQYF. Here the CDR3 DNA reads TGTGCCAGCAGTGAAGGAAGCTCCTACGAGCAGTACTTC.

This clonotype has only a few counts. This chain joins TRBV4-1 and TRBJ2-1, with D perhaps being TRBD1 or TRBD2 (6 bases each). This CDR3 spans 16 amino acids. The V gene's germline CDR1 is MGHRA and CDR2 YSYEKL. Trimming took 0 bases from V and 7 from J, leaving 16 bases between them. The CDR3 loop is CASSQDGGGAGNEQFF. The CDR3 DNA follows: TGCGCCAGCAGCCAAGACGGAGGGGGTGCGGGTAATGAGCAGTTCTTC.

The chain is built from TRBV12-3 or TRBV12-4 and TRBJ2-1, with TRBD2 matching over 9 bases. The CDR3 consists of 15 residues. J gave up 6 bases and V 6 bases, and 9 bases lay outside the gene matches. The CDR3 spells CASSPRGGDLNEQFF. CDR3 DNA: TGTGCCAGCAGCCCGCGGGGGGGCGATCTCAATGAGCAGTTCTTC.

V usage is TRBV30 and J usage is TRBJ2-7; D not resolved. The CDR3 contains 17 residues. Germline loops: CDR1 GTSNPN, CDR2 SVGIG (reference sequence). Trimming took off 0 bases at V and 3 bases at J, with 21 bases between the two ends. The CDR3 spells CAWSVRVGKSPGYEQYF. DNA for the CDR3: TGTGCCTGGAGTGTAAGGGTTGGAAAATCCCCGGGCTACGAGCAGTACTTC.

The chain is built from TRBV7-9 and TRBJ2-5, with a possible D match to TRBD2 (6 bases). Germline V gene data show CDR1 as SEHNR and CDR2 as FQNEAQ (reference sequence). The CDR3 extends over 15 amino acids. The V and J ends lost 1 base and 3 bases respectively, with 12 bases between them. CDR3 in DNA: TGTGCCAGCAGCTTAGGACCTAGCGAGGAAGAGACCCAGTACTTC. Its translation is CASSLGPSEEETQYF.

The chain uses TRBV9 and TRBJ2-3, with TRBD1 identical over 10 bases. The V and J ends lost 3 bases and 4 bases, in that order; junction bases with no gene match: 2. The CDR3 length is 14 residues. The germline CDR1 and CDR2 sequences are SGDLS and YYNGEE. CDR3 loop: CASSAGTGADTQYF. CDR3 DNA: TGTGCCAGCAGCGCTGGGACAGGGGCAGATACGCAGTATTTT.

The chain carries TRBV7-3 and TRBJ2-1, with D tentatively TRBD2 (6 bases). In germline, CDR1 is SGHTA, CDR2 FQGTGA. Trimming took off 3 bases at V and 0 bases at J, with 9 bases between the two ends. The CDR3 is 15 amino acids. Written as DNA, the CDR3 is TGTGCCAGCAGCTTTGGAGGGTACTCCTACAATGAGCAGTTCTTC. Amino acids: CASSFGGYSYNEQFF.

In regard to this clonotype: One junction end does not reproduce the germline sequence, and a read error may be involved. The V gene is TRBV27, the J gene TRBJ1-4; no definite D call. Germline CDR1 and CDR2: MNHEY and SMNVEV (reference sequence). The CDR3 sequence is 16 residues long. The CDR3 loop reads CASSLSWEWTNEKLFF. The CDR3 DNA reads TGTGCCAGCAGTCTATCGTGGGAGTGGACTAATGAAAAACTGTTTTTT.

This clonotype showed up just a few times. The chain combines TRBV7-2 with TRBJ2-1; perhaps TRBD2 as D (5 bases). The CDR3 is 14 residues long. In germline, CDR1 is SGHTA, CDR2 FQGNSA. Trimming cost V 5 bases and J 5 bases, with 13 bases left between them. This CDR3 reads CASSITGMDNEQFF. The CDR3 DNA reads TGTGCCAGCAGCATAACCGGGATGGACAATGAGCAGTTCTTC.

This clonotype occurred a few times. DNA for the CDR3: TGTGCCAGCAGTTTTACGCTGGGCAAAAACATTCAGTACTTC. This codes for CASSFTLGKNIQYF. The V and J genes are TRBV12-3 or TRBV12-4 and TRBJ2-4; D is unresolved. This CDR3 is 14 amino acids long. V was cut by 3 bases and J by 3 bases, with 9 bases left in between.

This clonotype was detected only a few times. The chain combines TRBV4-3 with TRBJ1-5; possibly TRBD1 for D (6 bases). There are 16 residues in the CDR3. Germline-derived CDR1 and CDR2 are LGHNA and YSLEER. Trimming removed 0 bases at V and 4 bases at J, with 13 bases between. The CDR3 DNA reads as TGCGCCAGCAGCCAAGAGGCGAAAGGGGGGAATCAGCCCCAGCATTTT. The encoded protein is CASSQEAKGGNQPQHF.

This chain joins TRBV7-2 and TRBJ2-5; TRBD1 matches 9 bases. Germline V gene data show CDR1 as SGHTA and CDR2 as FQGNSA. The CDR3 consists of 16 residues. The V and J ends lost 5 bases and 4 bases, in that order; junction bases with no gene match: 11. The CDR3 DNA sequence: TGTGCCAGCAGCCCATGGAGGACGACAGGGGGAGAGACCCAGTACTTC. This translates into CASSPWRTTGGETQYF.

In this sample, this clonotype turned up once. V is TRBV5-4 and J is TRBJ2-3; D might be TRBD1 (5 bases). The CDR3 sequence is 14 residues long. Between the trimmed V and J ends, which lost 5 bases and 1 base, there was a span of 11 bases. CDR1 and CDR2 (germline): SGHNT, YYREEE (reference sequence). In DNA form, the CDR3 reads TGTGCCAGCAGAAGAGACAGTCGCACAGATACGCAGTATTTT. Translated: CASRRDSRTDTQYF.

As for this clonotype: The junction and the germline gene differ at one end; a read error may be behind it. This chain links TRBV12-3 or TRBV12-4 with TRBJ2-7, with a tentative D call TRBD2 (6 bases). CDR3 length: 12 residues. CDR3 in DNA: TGTGCCAGCCGGGAGCAAACTTACGGGCAGTACTTC. Its protein product is CASREQTYGQYF.

The chain has TRBV4-3 and TRBJ2-5; 9 bases align to TRBD2. The J call is in doubt because the DNA end fits TRBJ2-7 better. Looked up from germline, CDR1 is LGHNA and CDR2 is YSLEER. This CDR3 contains 16 residues. Written as DNA, the CDR3 is TGCGCCAGCAGCCCCCGACGAGCGGGGGGTTCCGACGAGCAGTACTTC. It yields the protein CASSPRRAGGSDEQYF.

This chain joins TRBV7-2 and TRBJ2-5; 10 bases line up with TRBD1. Germline V gene sequence: CDR1 SGHTA, CDR2 FQGNSA. V lost 1 base, J lost 3 bases, and 5 bases stayed unmatched. This CDR3 is 16 amino acids long. CDR3 protein: CASSLGQGARKETQYF. CDR3 bases: TGTGCCAGCAGCTTAGGACAGGGGGCAAGAAAAGAGACCCAGTACTTC. The variable domain in full, completed from reference TRBV7-2 and TRBJ2-5, reads GAGVSQSPSNKVTEKGKDVELRCDPISGHTALYWYRQSLGQGLEFLIYFQGNSAPDKSGLPSDRFSAERTGGSVSTLTIQRTQQEDSAVYLCASSLGQGARKETQYFGPGTRLLVL.

The CDR3 sequence is CASSKRRGPGTDTQYF. CDR3 DNA sequence: TGTGCCAGCAGCAAACGGAGAGGGCCCGGCACAGATACGCAGTATTTT. The V and J genes are TRBV5-6 and TRBJ2-3; TRBD2 might be the D (5 bases). V was clipped by 4 bases and J by 1 base, with 16 bases between them. CDR1 and CDR2 from the germline V gene are SGHDT and YYEEEE. The CDR3 has 16 residues. The full variable domain, with the rest looked up from reference TRBV5-6 and TRBJ2-3, is DAGVTQSPTHLIKTRGQQVTLRCSPKSGHDTVSWYQQALGQGPQFIFQYYEEEERQRGNFPDRFSGHQFPNYSSELNVNALLLGDSALYLCASSKRRGPGTDTQYFGPGTRLTVL.

V and J are TRBV20-1 and TRBJ1-6; TRBD1 might be the D (5 bases). The CDR3 loop spans 14 amino acids. V lost 6 bases and J 6 bases, leaving 15 bases between the germline ends. Germline CDR1 reads DFQATT; CDR2 reads SNEGSKA (reference sequence). This CDR3 is CSAPSGGGNSPLHF. CDR3 DNA: TGCAGTGCCCCAAGCGGGGGGGGTAATTCACCCCTCCACTTT.

A few counts support this clonotype. V usage is TRBV7-3 and J usage is TRBJ2-6, with TRBD1 identical over 8 bases. Germline CDR1 SGHTA, CDR2 FQGTGA. The CDR3 length is 15 residues. V gave up 8 bases and J gave up 1 base; unmatched junction bases: 4. CDR3 nucleotides: TGTGCCAGCTCCAGGGGGCAGTCTGGGGCCAACGTCCTGACTTTC. Translation: CASSRGQSGANVLTF.

The chain has TRBV9 and TRBJ2-1, with 10 bases fitting TRBD2. Germline V CDR1 and CDR2: SGDLS, YYNGEE. Trimming at V came to 0 bases and at J to 6 bases, leaving 3 bases not matched to a gene. The CDR3 consists of 15 residues. The CDR3 region has the DNA TGTGCCAGCAGCGTAGACAGCGGGGGGGCCAATGAGCAGTTCTTC. Its translation: CASSVDSGGANEQFF.